This T cell receptor (beta chain) was profiled in a study of cytotoxic CD8 clonotypes in ibrutinib-treated CLL. Overall study: On average, over 90,000 productive rearrangements and 255,043 productive templates per sample. Study conclusions and caveats: Sustained-remission and progressing patients diverged in sampling times. An increase in clonality occurred at ibrutinib response, followed by a return toward baseline at progression. Baseline levels of clonality went above those of age-matched healthy donors and moved with circulating CD8+ T-cell counts.

Comment on this clone: The antigen remains undetermined.

Profiled with immunoSEQ multiplex PCR; TCRdb holds only in-frame clones, not every one. The table records more than 55,000 clones, approximately 75% of them present only once. The CDR3 totals 15 residues. The ends lost 6 bases at V and 2 bases at J; junction bases unmatched: 10. CDR1 is MDHEN, CDR2 SYDVKM, per germline. The sample here was PBMCs, taken after 12 months of ibrutinib treatment. V and J are TRBV28 and TRBJ2-7, with TRBD1 matching 7 bases. The TCR sequence derives from a human donor with chronic lymphocytic leukemia. DNA of the CDR3: TGTGCCAGCAGACCCACAGGGGTCCCCCCCTACGAGCAGTACTTC. It is translated as CASRPTGVPPYEQYF.